Listed below are T cell receptor beta chains from one sample, sequenced in a study of blood T cell repertoires in COVID-19. The data were produced by immunoSEQ multiplex PCR, yet TCRdb's version contains in-frame clones alone and is incomplete. This table holds 240,000 or so clones, roughly 82% found once. Sequenced sample: PBMCs or T cells enriched from blood (not recorded which). Receptors were obtained from a woman aged 50 to 60 who had recovered from COVID-19. Both conserved end residues are part of each CDR3. The D gene is left open where the match is weak. Clone sizes are given selectively: once, few, many, or a class where the clone is expanded.

d_gene,abundance,v_gene,j_gene,CDR3nt,CDR3aa
TRBD2,NA,TRBV5-1,TRBJ2-7,TGCGCCAGCAGCTTGTCACTAGCGGGGGCCAACTACGAGCAGTACTTC,CASSLSLAGANYEQYF
NA,few,TRBV18,TRBJ2-2,TGTGCCAGCTCACCATTCGGGGTCACTAGCTCCACCGGGGAGCTGTTTTTT,CASSPFGVTSSTGELFF
NA,NA,TRBV6-5,TRBJ1-3,TGTGCCAGCAGTTACAGTGACAGACGCTCTGGAAACACCATATATTTT,CASSYSDRRSGNTIYF
NA,NA,TRBV5-5,TRBJ1-2,TGTGCCAGCAGCTATCAGAACTATGGCTACACCTTC,CASSYQNYGYTF
TRBD2,few,TRBV3-1/TRBV3-2,TRBJ2-1,TGTGCCAGCAGCCAAGATGTAGCCGGGACTAGCGGATACAATGAGCAGTTCTTC,CASSQDVAGTSGYNEQFF
TRBD1,NA,TRBV28,TRBJ1-5,TGTGCCAGCAGTTTACGAGCCCAAGACAGGGTGAGCAATCAGCCCCAGCATTTT,CASSLRAQDRVSNQPQHF
NA,NA,TRBV11-3,TRBJ1-1,TGTGCCAGCAGCTTAGGTGGGAGGGCGAACACTGAAGCTTTCTTT,CASSLGGRANTEAFF
NA,NA,TRBV19,TRBJ2-6,TGTGCCAGCAACCATCCCGGGGGGCCGACCGAGGGGGCCAACGTCCTGACTTTC,CASNHPGGPTEGANVLTF
TRBD2,NA,TRBV24-1,TRBJ2-1,TGTGCCACCAGTGACCCCCGTAGACTAGCGGGAGTGGGGAATGAGCAGTTCTTC,CATSDPRRLAGVGNEQFF
TRBD1,NA,TRBV27,TRBJ2-7,TGTGCCAGCAGTACCGGGACAGGGGGCTACGAGCAGTACTTC,CASSTGTGGYEQYF
TRBD1,NA,TRBV4-1,TRBJ1-5,TGCGCCAGCAGCCAAGGCCCGACAGGGGGCGGCAATCAGCCCCAGCATTTT,CASSQGPTGGGNQPQHF
NA,few,TRBV28,TRBJ1-5,TGTGCCAGCAGTCTACCGGCGGGGGCACGGAGCAATCAGCCCCAGCATTTT,CASSLPAGARSNQPQHF
TRBD1,NA,TRBV6-5,TRBJ1-2,TGTGCCAGCAGTTACTCGTTAGGGGGCGATAACTATGGCTACACCTTC,CASSYSLGGDNYGYTF
NA,NA,TRBV7-3,TRBJ2-2,TGTGCCAGCAGCTCCGGGGGGCCCCCCGGGGAGCTGTTTTTT,CASSSGGPPGELFF
TRBD1,once,TRBV5-8,TRBJ2-3,TGTGCCAGCAGCTCCGGGACAGGTTACACAGATACGCAGTATTTT,CASSSGTGYTDTQYF
NA,NA,TRBV4-3,TRBJ1-2,TGCGCCAGCAGCCAAACACAGGGCGGGAACTATGGCTACACCTTC,CASSQTQGGNYGYTF
NA,NA,TRBV28,TRBJ2-3,TGTGCCAGCAAAGGGGTTGGAGATACGCAGTATTTT,CASKGVGDTQYF
NA,NA,TRBV6-5,TRBJ2-7,TGTGCCAGCAGTTACTCAGGCAGGGGCCAAATCTACGAGCAGTACTTC,CASSYSGRGQIYEQYF
TRBD2,NA,TRBV7-9,TRBJ2-7,TGTGCCAGCAGCTGGACTAGCGGGGGGCTCTACGAGCAGTACTTC,CASSWTSGGLYEQYF
NA,NA,TRBV6-5,TRBJ1-4,TGTGCCAGCAGGGCATTTAATGAAAAACTGTTTTTT,CASRAFNEKLFF
TRBD1,NA,TRBV11-2,TRBJ1-4,TGTGCCAGCAGCGGCTGGGACAGGGGCGAGGAAAAACTGTTTTTT,CASSGWDRGEEKLFF
TRBD1,NA,TRBV5-4,TRBJ1-2,TGTGCCAGTCATCAGGGGGTTTATGGCTACACCTTC,CASHQGVYGYTF
NA,NA,TRBV28,TRBJ1-6,TGTGCCAGCAGTTTATTTCGGGCGGGGAATTCACCCCTCCACTTT,CASSLFRAGNSPLHF
NA,many,TRBV6-6,TRBJ1-1,TGTGCCAGCAGTTACTCGATTAGCGCAGAAACTGAAGCTTTCTTT,CASSYSISAETEAFF